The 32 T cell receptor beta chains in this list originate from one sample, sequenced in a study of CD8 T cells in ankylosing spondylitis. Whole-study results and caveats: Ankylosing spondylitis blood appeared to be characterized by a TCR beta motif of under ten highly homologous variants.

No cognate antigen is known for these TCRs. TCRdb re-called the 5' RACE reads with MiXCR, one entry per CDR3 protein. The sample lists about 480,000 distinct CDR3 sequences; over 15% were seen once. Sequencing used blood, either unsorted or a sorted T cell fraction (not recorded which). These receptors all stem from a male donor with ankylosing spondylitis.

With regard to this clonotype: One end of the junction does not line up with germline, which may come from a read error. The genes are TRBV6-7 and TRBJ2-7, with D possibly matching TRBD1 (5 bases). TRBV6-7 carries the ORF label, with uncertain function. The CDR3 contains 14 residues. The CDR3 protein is CASSFRVLSSEQYF. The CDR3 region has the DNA TGTGCCAGCAGTTTCAGGGTTCTGTCCTCCGAGCAGTACTTC.

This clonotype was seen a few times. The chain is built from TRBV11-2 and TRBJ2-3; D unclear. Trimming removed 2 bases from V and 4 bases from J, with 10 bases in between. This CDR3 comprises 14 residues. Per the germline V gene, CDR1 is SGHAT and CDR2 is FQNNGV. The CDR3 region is CASSLITAPDTQYF. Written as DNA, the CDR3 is TGTGCCAGCAGCTTAATTACGGCGCCAGATACGCAGTATTTT.

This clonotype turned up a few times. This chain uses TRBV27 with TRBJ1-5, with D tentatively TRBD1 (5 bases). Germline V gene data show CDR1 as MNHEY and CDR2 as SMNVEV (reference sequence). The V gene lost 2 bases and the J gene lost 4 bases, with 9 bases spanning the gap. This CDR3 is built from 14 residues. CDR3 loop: CASSLRQRNQPQHF. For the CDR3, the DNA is TGTGCCAGCAGTTTACGACAGAGAAATCAGCCCCAGCATTTT.

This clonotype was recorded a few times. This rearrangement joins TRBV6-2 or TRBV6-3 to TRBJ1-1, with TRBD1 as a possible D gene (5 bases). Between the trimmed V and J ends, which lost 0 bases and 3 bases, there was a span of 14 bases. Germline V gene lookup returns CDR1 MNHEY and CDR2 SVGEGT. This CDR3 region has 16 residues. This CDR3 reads CASSYSLGRGDTEAFF. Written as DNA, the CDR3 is TGTGCCAGCAGTTACTCGTTGGGACGGGGGGACACTGAAGCTTTCTTT.

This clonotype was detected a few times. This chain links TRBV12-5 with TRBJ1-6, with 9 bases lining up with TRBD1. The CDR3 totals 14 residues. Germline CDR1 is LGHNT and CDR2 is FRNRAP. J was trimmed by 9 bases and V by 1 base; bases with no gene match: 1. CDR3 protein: CASGLGQGVSPLHF. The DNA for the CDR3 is TGTGCTAGTGGTTTGGGACAGGGGGTTTCACCCCTCCACTTT.

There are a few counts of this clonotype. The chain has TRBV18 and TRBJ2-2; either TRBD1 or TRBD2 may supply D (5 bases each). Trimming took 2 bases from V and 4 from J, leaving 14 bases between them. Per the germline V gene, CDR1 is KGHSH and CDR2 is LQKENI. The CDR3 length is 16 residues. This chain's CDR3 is CASSPVGQGGTGELFF. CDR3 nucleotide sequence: TGTGCCAGCTCACCAGTAGGACAAGGAGGCACCGGGGAGCTGTTTTTT.

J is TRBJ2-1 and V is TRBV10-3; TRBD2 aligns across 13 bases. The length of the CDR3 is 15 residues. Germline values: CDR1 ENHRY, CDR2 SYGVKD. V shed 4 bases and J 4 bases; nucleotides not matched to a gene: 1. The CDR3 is CAISGTSGGYNEQFF. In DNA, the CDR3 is TGTGCCATCAGTGGGACTAGCGGGGGTTACAATGAGCAGTTCTTC.

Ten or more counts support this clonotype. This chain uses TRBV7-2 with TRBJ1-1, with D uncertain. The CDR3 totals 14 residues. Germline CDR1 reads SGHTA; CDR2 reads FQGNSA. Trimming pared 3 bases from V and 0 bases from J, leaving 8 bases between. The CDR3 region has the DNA TGTGCCAGCAGCTTGTTCGGGATGAACACTGAAGCTTTCTTT. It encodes CASSLFGMNTEAFF.

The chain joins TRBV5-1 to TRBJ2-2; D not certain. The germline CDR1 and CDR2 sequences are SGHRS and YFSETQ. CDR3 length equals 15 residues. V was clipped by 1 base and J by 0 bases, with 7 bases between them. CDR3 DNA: TGCGCCAGCAGCTTGACCCAGCCGAACACCGGGGAGCTGTTTTTT. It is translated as CASSLTQPNTGELFF. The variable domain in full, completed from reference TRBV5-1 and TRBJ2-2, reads KAGVTQTPRYLIKTRGQQVTLSCSPISGHRSVSWYQQTPGQGLQFLFEYFSETQRNKGNFPGRFSGRQFSNSRSEMNVSTLELGDSALYLCASSLTQPNTGELFFGEGSRLTVL.

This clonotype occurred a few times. CDR3 coding DNA: TGCGCCAGCAGCCAAGGGTGGGTGGATACGCAGTATTTT. It yields the protein CASSQGWVDTQYF. V and J are TRBV4-1 and TRBJ2-3, with D uncertain. Germline-derived CDR1 and CDR2 are MGHRA and YSYEKL. V lost 1 base, J lost 6 bases, and 8 bases lay in between. The CDR3 is 13 residues long.

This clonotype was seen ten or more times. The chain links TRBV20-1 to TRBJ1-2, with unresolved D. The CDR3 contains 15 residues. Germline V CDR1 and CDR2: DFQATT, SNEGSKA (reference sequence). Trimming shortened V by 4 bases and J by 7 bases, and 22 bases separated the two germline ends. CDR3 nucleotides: TGCAGTGCTACACCCAGTTTCATAGGGAGTGGTGGCTACACCTTC. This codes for CSATPSFIGSGGYTF.

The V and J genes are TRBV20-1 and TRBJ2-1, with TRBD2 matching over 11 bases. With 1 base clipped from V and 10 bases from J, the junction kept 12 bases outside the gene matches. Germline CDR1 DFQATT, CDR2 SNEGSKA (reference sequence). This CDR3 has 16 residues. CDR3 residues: CSARVAGGRQFSEQFF. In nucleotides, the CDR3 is TGCAGTGCTAGAGTAGCGGGGGGGCGGCAATTTTCGGAGCAGTTCTTC.

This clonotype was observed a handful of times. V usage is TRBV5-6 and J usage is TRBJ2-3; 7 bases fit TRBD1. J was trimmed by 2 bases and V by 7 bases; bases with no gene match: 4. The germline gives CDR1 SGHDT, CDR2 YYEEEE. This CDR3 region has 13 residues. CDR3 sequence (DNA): TGTGCCAGCTGGGACAGAATCACAGATACGCAGTATTTT. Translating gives CASWDRITDTQYF.

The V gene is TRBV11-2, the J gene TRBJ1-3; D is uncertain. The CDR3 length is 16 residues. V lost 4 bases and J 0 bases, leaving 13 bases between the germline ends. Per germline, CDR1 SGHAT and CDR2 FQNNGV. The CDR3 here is CASSSGGSSSGNTIYF. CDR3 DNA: TGTGCCAGCAGCTCGGGAGGGAGCAGCTCTGGAAACACCATATATTTT.

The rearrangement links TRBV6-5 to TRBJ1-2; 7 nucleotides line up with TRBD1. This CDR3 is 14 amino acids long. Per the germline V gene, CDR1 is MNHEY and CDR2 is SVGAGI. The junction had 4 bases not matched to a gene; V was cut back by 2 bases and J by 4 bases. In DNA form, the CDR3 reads TGTGCCAGCAGTTACGGACCAGGGGGCTATGGCTACACCTTC. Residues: CASSYGPGGYGYTF.

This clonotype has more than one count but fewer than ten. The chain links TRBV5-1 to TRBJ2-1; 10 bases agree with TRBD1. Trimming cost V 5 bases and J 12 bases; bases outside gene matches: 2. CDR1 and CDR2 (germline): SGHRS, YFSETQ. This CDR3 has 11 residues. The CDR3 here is CASRDRGRQFF. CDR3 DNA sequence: TGCGCCAGCAGAGACAGGGGGCGGCAGTTCTTC.

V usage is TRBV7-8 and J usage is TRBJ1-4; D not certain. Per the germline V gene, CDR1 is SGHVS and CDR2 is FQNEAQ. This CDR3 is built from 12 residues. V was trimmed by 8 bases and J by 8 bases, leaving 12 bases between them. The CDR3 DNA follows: TGTGCCAGCCGCAAACCCCCGGAAAAACTGTTTTTT. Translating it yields CASRKPPEKLFF.

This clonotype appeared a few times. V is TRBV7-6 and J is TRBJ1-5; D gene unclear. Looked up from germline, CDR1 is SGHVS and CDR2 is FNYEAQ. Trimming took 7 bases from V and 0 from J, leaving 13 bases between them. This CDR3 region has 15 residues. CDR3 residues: CASIHLGSSNQPQHF. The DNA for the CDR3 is TGTGCCAGCATTCACCTAGGGTCTAGCAATCAGCCCCAGCATTTT.

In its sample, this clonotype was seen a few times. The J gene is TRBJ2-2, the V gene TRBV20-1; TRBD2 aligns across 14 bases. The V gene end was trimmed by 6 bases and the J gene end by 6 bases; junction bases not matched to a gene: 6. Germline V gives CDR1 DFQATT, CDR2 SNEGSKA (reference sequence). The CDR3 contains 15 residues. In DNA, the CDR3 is TGCAGTGCAACCGGGACTAGCGGGAGTTCCGGGGAGCTGTTTTTT. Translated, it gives CSATGTSGSSGELFF.

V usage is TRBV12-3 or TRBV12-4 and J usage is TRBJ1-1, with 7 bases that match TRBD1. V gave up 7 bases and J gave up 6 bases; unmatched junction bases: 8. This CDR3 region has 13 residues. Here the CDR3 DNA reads TGTGCCAGCACCAGGACAGGTGGTTCTGAAGCTTTCTTT. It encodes CASTRTGGSEAFF.

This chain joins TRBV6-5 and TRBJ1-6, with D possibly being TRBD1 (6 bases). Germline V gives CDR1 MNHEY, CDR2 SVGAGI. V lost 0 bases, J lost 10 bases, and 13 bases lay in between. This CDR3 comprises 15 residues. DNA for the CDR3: TGTGCCAGCAGTTACTCGGGAGGGGGGGACTCACCCCTCCACTTT. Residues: CASSYSGGGDSPLHF.

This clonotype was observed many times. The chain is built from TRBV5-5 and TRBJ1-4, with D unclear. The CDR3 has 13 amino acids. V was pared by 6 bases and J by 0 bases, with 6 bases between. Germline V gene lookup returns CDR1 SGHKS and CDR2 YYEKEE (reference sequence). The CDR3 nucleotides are TGTGCCAGCACGGTTGCAACTAATGAAAAACTGTTTTTT. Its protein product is CASTVATNEKLFF.

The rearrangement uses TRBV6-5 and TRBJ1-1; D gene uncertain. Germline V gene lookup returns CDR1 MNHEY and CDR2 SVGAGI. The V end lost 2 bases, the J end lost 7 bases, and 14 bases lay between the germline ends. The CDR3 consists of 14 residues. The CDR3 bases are TGTGCCAGCAGTTACAACGGGGATAGGGTTGAAGCTTTCTTT. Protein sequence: CASSYNGDRVEAFF.

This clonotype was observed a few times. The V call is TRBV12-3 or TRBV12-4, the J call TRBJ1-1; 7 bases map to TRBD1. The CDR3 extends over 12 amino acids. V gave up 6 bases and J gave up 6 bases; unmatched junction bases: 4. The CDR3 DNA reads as TGTGCCAGCAGACACAGGGGTCCTGAAGCTTTCTTT. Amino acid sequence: CASRHRGPEAFF.

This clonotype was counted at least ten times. The CDR3 loop is CASGGSSYNEQFF. CDR3 sequence (DNA): TGTGCCAGCGGGGGGAGCTCCTACAATGAGCAGTTCTTC. The chain links TRBV7-9 to TRBJ2-1, with D perhaps TRBD2 (6 bases). The ends were cut back, 8 bases at V and 0 bases at J, with 8 bases in the middle. Germline assignment: CDR1 SEHNR and CDR2 FQNEAQ (reference sequence). The length of the CDR3 is 13 residues.

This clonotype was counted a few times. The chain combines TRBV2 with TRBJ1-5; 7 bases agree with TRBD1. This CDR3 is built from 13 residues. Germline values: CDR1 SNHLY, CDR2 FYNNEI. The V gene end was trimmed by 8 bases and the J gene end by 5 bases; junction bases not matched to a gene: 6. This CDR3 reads CASGDRVYQPQHF. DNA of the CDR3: TGTGCCAGCGGAGACAGGGTCTATCAGCCCCAGCATTTT.

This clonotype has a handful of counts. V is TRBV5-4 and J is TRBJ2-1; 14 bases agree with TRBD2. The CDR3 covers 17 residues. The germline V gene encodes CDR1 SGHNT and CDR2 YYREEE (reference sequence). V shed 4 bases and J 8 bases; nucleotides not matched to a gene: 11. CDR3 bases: TGTGCCAGCAGCCCAGGGACTAGCGGGAGTAGAGAACATGAGCAGTTCTTC. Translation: CASSPGTSGSREHEQFF.

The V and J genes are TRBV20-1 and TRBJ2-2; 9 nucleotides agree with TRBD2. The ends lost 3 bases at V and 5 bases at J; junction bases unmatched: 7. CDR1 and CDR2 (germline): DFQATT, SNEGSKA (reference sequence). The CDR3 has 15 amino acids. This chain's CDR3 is CSASARGGYTGELFF. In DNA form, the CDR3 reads TGCAGTGCTAGTGCGCGGGGGGGCTATACCGGGGAGCTGTTTTTT.

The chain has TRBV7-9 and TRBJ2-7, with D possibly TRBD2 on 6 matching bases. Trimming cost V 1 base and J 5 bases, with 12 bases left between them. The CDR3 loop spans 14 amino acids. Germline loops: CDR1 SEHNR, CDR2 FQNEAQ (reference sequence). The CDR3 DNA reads TGTGCCAGCAGCTTAGGCGGGGATTTCGACGAGCAGTACTTC. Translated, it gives CASSLGGDFDEQYF. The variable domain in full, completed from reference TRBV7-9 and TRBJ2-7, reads DTGVSQNPRHKITKRGQNVTFRCDPISEHNRLYWYRQTLGQGPEFLTYFQNEAQLEKSRLLSDRFSAERPKGSFSTLEIQRTEQGDSAMYLCASSLGGDFDEQYFGPGTRLTVT.

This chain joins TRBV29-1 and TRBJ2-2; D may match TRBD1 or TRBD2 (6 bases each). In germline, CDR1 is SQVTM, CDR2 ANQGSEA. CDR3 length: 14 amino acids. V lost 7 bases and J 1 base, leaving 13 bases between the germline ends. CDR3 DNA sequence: TGCAGCGCCCGGGGGACACTGAACACCGGGGAGCTGTTTTTT. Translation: CSARGTLNTGELFF.

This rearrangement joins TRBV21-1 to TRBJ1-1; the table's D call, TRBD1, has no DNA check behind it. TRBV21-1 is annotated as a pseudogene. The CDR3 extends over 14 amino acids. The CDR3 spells CASSIQGKFTEAFF. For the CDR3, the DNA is TGTGCCAGCAGCATACAGGGGAAGTTCACTGAAGCTTTCTTT.

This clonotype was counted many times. The CDR3 sequence is CSAVRGRGTEAFF. CDR3 DNA sequence: TGCAGTGCTGTCAGGGGCCGAGGCACTGAAGCTTTCTTT. This chain links TRBV20-1 with TRBJ1-1; tentative D call: TRBD1 (6 bases). The germline gives CDR1 DFQATT, CDR2 SNEGSKA (reference sequence). The ends were cut back, 5 bases at V and 4 bases at J, with 14 bases in the middle. The CDR3 loop spans 13 amino acids.